This T cell receptor beta chain was obtained from a study of cytomegalovirus exposure and HLA in healthy donors. Comments on this clone: Its antigen is unknown.

The PCR made use of 60 Vbeta and 13 Jbeta primers. Assay: immunoSEQ multiplex PCR; the TCRdb copy retains only in-frame clones and omits some. In the table there are around 90,000 clones, about 89% of which are singletons. The V and J ends lost 6 bases and 4 bases respectively, with 16 bases between them. The germline V gene has CDR1 MNHNY and CDR2 SVGAGI (reference sequence). The CDR3 extends over 15 amino acids. General observations from the study: 15,000 to 20,000 TCR beta sequences were associated with HLA alleles at 0.05 false discovery rate in a later analysis.

The sequencing input was PBMCs. This clonotype was obtained from a man aged 30 to 45 in good health and CMV-seropositive. The chain is built from TRBV6-6 and TRBJ1-5, with a possible D match to TRBD1 (5 bases). This CDR3 is CASRLGHSRNQPQHF. CDR3 DNA: TGTGCCAGCAGACTCGGACATTCCCGTAATCAGCCCCAGCATTTT.